Described below is a single T cell receptor (beta chain) sequence and its context. The antigen this receptor binds is unknown. The record has no base qualities; no much larger clone is one base away. The library was produced with the immunoSEQ multiplex PCR assay. The multiplex PCR relied on a mix of 60 forward primers for TCR Vbeta segments and 13 reverse primers for TCR Jbeta segments. The CDR3 region of rearranged TCR beta genes was amplified from genomic DNA with a multiplex PCR assay. The amplified TCR beta libraries were sequenced on the Illumina HiSeq System as 87-base-pair reads. In the paper's pipeline: In a later analysis, roughly 80 million unique TCR beta chains were counted across the 666 repertoires, and roughly 11 million of these chains were shared by at least two donors. Raw reads were error-corrected and collapsed into unique sequences by a nearest-neighbor algorithm in which closely related sequences were merged to remove PCR and sequencing errors. CDR3 sequences were aligned to IMGT reference sequences to assign V, D and J gene segments. Each retained sequence needed at least a six-nucleotide match to both a V gene segment and a J gene segment. A rearrangement counted as productive if the CDR3 had no stop codons and remained in frame with V and J, and every other rearrangement counted as non-productive. Following IMGT convention, CDR3 was defined as the stretch from the second conserved V-encoded cysteine to the conserved J-encoded phenylalanine. The earlier analysis of about 610 of the donors excluded any sequence lacking an unambiguous match to a single V gene segment. In an earlier analysis of 587 of the donors, V segments were called functional above 56.7% productive rearrangements and were called segregating when the between-donor standard deviation exceeded 5%. To diagnose cytomegalovirus status from the catalog of TCR beta chain sequences, a statistical classification framework was built. In a later analysis, TCR nucleotide sequences were compared against IMGT/GENE-DB human TR gene sequences so that V and J genes could be assigned. Using the TCRdist pipeline, a later analysis assigned CDR3 sequences along with most-parsimonious VDJ recombination scenarios. In a later analysis, every TCR beta chain was defined by the combination of its CDR3 amino acid sequence and its V-gene family, and reads without a unique V-gene family were dropped. As a way to deal with suspected cross-contamination and a sequencing artifact, a later analysis dropped 450 to 600 nucleotide sequences that were highly shared and had low generation probability. For each public chain, a later analysis derived a clonal expansion index from normalized ranks of inferred template counts within each repertoire. In a later analysis, generation probabilities were computed using a VDJ recombination model fitted to out-of-frame rearrangements, and the results were checked against IGoR. A later analysis scored TCR-TCR, TCR-HLA and TCR-CMV co-occurrence with hypergeometric tests, applying a repertoire-size bias correction to TCR pairs. In a later analysis, false discovery rates were estimated by permuting HLA or CMV assignments 20 times. In a later analysis, co-occurring TCRs were grouped using DBSCAN, with TCRdist sequence similarity added in when clustering inside HLA-allele-positive subsets. Co-occurrence clustering excluded repertoires with fewer than 30,000 or more than 120,000 public chains, plus five with anomalous nucleotide sharing. Held by TCRdb, this immuneACCESS table contains in-frame sequences only and omits some clones. Under half of the omission traces to an unresolved V gene where checked; the cause of the rest is unknown. Clonal size and the V and J genes are those of that table, whereas D and trimming came from the DNA. The sample table holds about 150,000 clones, of which 76% were seen once. Less than 2% of the sample comes from the top ten.

CDR3 length: 18 amino acids, cysteine to phenylalanine. Of all the DNA, just the CDR3 is kept, 54 bases in frame from base 1. The data derive from a study of cytomegalovirus exposure and HLA in healthy donors (dated by TCRdb to the late 2010s). For the study in its entirety: An earlier analysis of some 620 of the donors reported around 280 Gb of sequence data and 95 million to 130 million unique TCR beta sequences obtained from some 170 million T cells. An early release that covered approximately 600 HLA-typed donors contained around 300 gigabases of sequencing data and tens of millions of unique TCR sequences. The genetic ancestry cluster associated with self-reported Caucasian donors included 80% to 90% of the 398 genotyped donors. The study aimed to test whether cataloging public T cell receptors could reveal signatures of past pathogen exposure. The study profiled the T cell repertoires of 500 to 800 subjects by immunosequencing and related them to cytomegalovirus serostatus. A separate validation cohort of more than 100 different subjects was used in addition to the 666-subject first cohort. High-throughput TCR immunosequencing, statistical association of individual TCRs with disease status, and machine learning were combined to predict cytomegalovirus infection status. In a later analysis, previously published TCR beta repertoires from 670 or so donors were re-analyzed and high-resolution HLA genotyping was added so that TCR occurrence patterns could be studied. Rather than drawing on any new phenotypic data, the later analysis identified candidate immune exposures from TCR beta sequences and the way those sequences occurred across donors. To decide whether each TCR beta V gene segment behaved as functional or pseudogenic, an earlier analysis of some 600 of the donors relied on high-throughput TCR beta sequencing. Alongside the repertoire data, information on donor age, sex, ethnicity and CMV serostatus was compiled. Genome-wide SNP genotypes for about three fifths of the roughly 700 donors were used in a later genetic analysis, which treated that subset as a discovery cohort. Every discovery cohort repertoire had been produced on one sequencing platform. Class I and class II HLA loci were covered by the typing at four-digit resolution. Typing coverage differed by locus: A, B, C, DRB1 and DQB1 were typed in roughly 629-630 donors, DQA1 in 500 to 550, DPA1 in some 600, and DPB1 in approximately 450. Roughly five DR-DQ haplotypes were handled as single units for association and clustering because linkage in the cohort was strong. Among over 350 genotyped donors of the cohort, an average of approximately 240,000 unique TCR beta nucleotide sequences were sequenced per donor, 15% to 20% of them non-productive. What the study reported, not specific to this receptor: An association between a missense DCLRE1C variant and V-gene and J-gene trimming of TCR beta chains was found in a later genetic analysis and replicated in an independent cohort. Compared with the roughly 710-donor mean, donors in an Asian-associated ancestry cluster had fewer N-insertions in productive TCRs, according to a later genetic analysis. A further reported finding was that TCR beta sequences accurately predicted the HLA-A and HLA-B alleles for most subjects in the first cohort. For the cohort, immune exposure information was limited to CMV serostatus. The study gave a list of 150 to 200 TCR beta chains associated with cytomegalovirus. A later analysis found that most CMV-associated TCR beta chains appeared HLA-restricted, with HLA associations seemingly driven largely by CMV exposure. Assigning TCR associations to individual alleles was difficult when HLA alleles, especially DR and DQ, strongly co-occurred. Broadly in line with IMGT annotations, most TCR beta V segments showed up in productive rearrangements about 87% or about 30% of the time in an earlier analysis of around 600 of the donors. The 87-base-pair reads could not distinguish some IMGT-functional V segments, including TRBV6-2 and TRBV6-3, so those segments were excluded. Most TCR sequences were observed very rarely across donors, whereas some public TCRs were present in many individuals. The cohort was sequenced for TCR beta chains only, and without alpha or paired-chain data the features that could be detected were limited. A later analysis found that TCR association rates varied across HLA loci, with DRB1 alleles showing the most associated TCRs and HLA-C alleles the fewest. A later analysis found that HLA-associated TCR beta chains were more clonally expanded and had lower generation probabilities than equally common non-associated chains. It was suggested by the authors that the approach could potentially be generalized to other disease states and immunological phenotypes. The sequencing pipeline was judged likely to have produced a cluster of highly shared sequence variants as a technical artifact. Cytomegalovirus status was reported to be diagnosed by the classifier with high specificity and sensitivity in both the original and validation cohorts. About 17 rarely observed V segments, including chromosome 9 orphons, were excluded from the earlier analysis of about 600 of the donors because counts were too low. Linkage disequilibrium might explain the correlated functional status among segregating V segments, but an unknown experimental factor could not be ruled out. At a false discovery rate of 0.05, a later analysis linked under 20,000 TCR beta sequences to specific HLA alleles. Because HLA typing was unavailable for some donors at each locus, only the typed subset was used in association tests. A later analysis reported that several top co-occurrence clusters appeared linked to parvovirus B19, influenza, CMV and Epstein-Barr virus. In vitro tests confirmed that a few of the cytomegalovirus-associated TCR beta chains recognize cytomegalovirus antigens. Presence/absence analyses assumed roughly uniform sequencing depth across donors, an assumption that may not hold.

In total, approximately 610 healthy bone marrow donors made up the cohort. Cohort members were all nominally healthy when sampled, although unrecorded immune exposures were likely present. The donor tested CMV seronegative, placing the donor among the 350 or so seronegative members of the cohort. A peripheral blood sample was collected from each donor, and TCR beta sequencing was performed on peripheral blood mononuclear cells. The Qiagen DNeasy Blood Extraction Kit was used to extract genomic DNA from the blood cell samples. The chain couples TRBV21-1 to TRBJ2-7; TRBD2, the table's D call, lacks a check against the DNA. TRBV21-1 is a known pseudogene. This TCR came from a middle-aged man in good health and CMV-seronegative. The sample consisted of PBMCs. The base sequence is TGTGCCAGCAGCAAAGGTGAATGCCGGGAAAAGGAGACCTACGAGCAGTACTTC. This yields the protein CASSKGECREKETYEQYF.